These 10 T cell receptor beta chains were all obtained from the same sample, sequenced in a study of human T cells and chemical hapten exposure. TCRdb used MiXCR to reprocess the RACE reads, holding one entry per CDR3 protein. This sample has 80,000 to 100,000 distinct CDR3 sequences, with 10% found just once. Indicated time point: patch test 2, 6 weeks after DPC sensitization. The treatment denotes: therapeutic diphenylcyclopropenone sensitization with weekly scalp DPC. The sequencing used whole blood, collected in connection with sensitization to the hapten diphenylcyclopropenone (DPC). These receptors all stem from a woman aged 45-59 years with alopecia areata. Some clones in this sample may be carry-over from other donors' samples.

The rearrangement joins TRBV28 to TRBJ1-2; a weak D match, TRBD1 (5 bases). Germline loops: CDR1 MDHEN, CDR2 SYDVKM. The CDR3 runs 11 residues. The ends were cut back, 8 bases at V and 8 bases at J, with 12 bases in the middle. Written as DNA, the CDR3 is TGTGCCAGCTATGGGGCCCGGGGCTACACCTTC. Its protein product is CASYGARGYTF.

In its sample, this clonotype was seen many times. The chain has TRBV29-1 and TRBJ2-5; D gene unclear. Germline V CDR1 and CDR2: SQVTM, ANQGSEA. V was clipped by 3 bases and J by 2 bases, with 7 bases between them. The CDR3 runs 12 residues. CDR3 nucleotides: TGCAGCGTTGAGCTCATTCAAGAGACCCAGTACTTC. This encodes CSVELIQETQYF.

The CDR3 region is CASSLKDRLNYPIRPEQYF. The CDR3 bases are TGTGCCAGCAGTCTTAAGGACAGGTTAAACTACCCAATCCGTCCCGAGCAGTACTTC. V is TRBV21-1 and J is TRBJ2-7; the DNA was not compared with TRBD1, the D call given in the table. TRBV21-1 is described as a pseudogene. This CDR3 is built from 19 residues.

At least ten counts were recorded for this clonotype. This chain uses TRBV6-5 with TRBJ2-7; TRBD1 aligns across 7 bases. Germline-derived CDR1 and CDR2 are MNHEY and SVGAGI. The V and J ends lost 5 bases and 0 bases, in that order; junction bases with no gene match: 4. CDR3 length: 14 residues. The chain's CDR3 is CASSRTGSSYEQYF. The DNA of the CDR3 is TGTGCCAGCAGTCGGACAGGTAGCTCCTACGAGCAGTACTTC.

This clonotype was picked up many times. The chain uses TRBV12-3 or TRBV12-4 and TRBJ2-1, with D tentatively TRBD2 (5 bases). V lost 5 bases and J lost 9, with 11 bases in between. The CDR3 is 12 residues long. The CDR3 region has the DNA TGTGCCAGCAGTGGCAACCGGGGTGAGCAGTTCTTC. This sequence encodes CASSGNRGEQFF.

This clonotype was observed many times. The genes are TRBV3-1 and TRBJ1-2; no clear D. This CDR3 region has 13 residues. The V gene's germline CDR1 is LGHDT and CDR2 YNNKEL (reference sequence). The V and J ends lost 4 bases and 3 bases respectively, with 9 bases between them. The CDR3 DNA is TGTGCCAGCAGCCCTGAGTACTACTATGGCTACACCTTC. The encoded protein is CASSPEYYYGYTF.

This clonotype was observed a handful of times. The rearrangement joins TRBV10-3 to TRBJ2-1; D gene ambiguous. Germline V gene sequence: CDR1 ENHRY, CDR2 SYGVKD. Trimming cost V 11 bases and J 0 bases, with 5 bases left between them. This CDR3 region has 11 residues. The DNA for the CDR3 is TGTGCCGCCGGCTCCTACAATGAGCAGTTCTTC. Protein product: CAAGSYNEQFF.

This clonotype was counted only a few times. The chain uses TRBV5-1 and TRBJ2-2, with 9 bases matching TRBD1. V lost 5 bases, J lost 2 bases, and 7 bases stayed unmatched. The CDR3 has 16 residues. CDR1 and CDR2 from the germline V gene are SGHRS and YFSETQ. For the CDR3, the DNA is TGCGCCAGCAGGGGACAGGGATATTCAAACACCGGGGAGCTGTTTTTT. Its protein is CASRGQGYSNTGELFF. The entire variable domain, with the rest obtained from reference TRBV5-1 and TRBJ2-2, is as follows: KAGVTQTPRYLIKTRGQQVTLSCSPISGHRSVSWYQQTPGQGLQFLFEYFSETQRNKGNFPGRFSGRQFSNSRSEMNVSTLELGDSALYLCASRGQGYSNTGELFFGEGSRLTVL.

The gene calls are TRBV7-2 and TRBJ2-1; D not certain. V was shortened by 5 bases and J by 5 bases, with 10 bases between the two germline ends. The CDR3 loop spans 13 amino acids. Germline V gene data show CDR1 as SGHTA and CDR2 as FQGNSA. The CDR3 spells CASSQGPDNEQFF. Written as DNA, the CDR3 is TGTGCCAGCAGCCAAGGACCCGACAATGAGCAGTTCTTC.

The chain couples TRBV2 to TRBJ2-5; 7 bases are shared with TRBD2. V lost 9 bases to trimming and J lost 3 bases; unmatched junction nucleotides: 10. This CDR3 is 14 amino acids long. Germline V gene data show CDR1 as SNHLY and CDR2 as FYNNEI. DNA of the CDR3: TGTGCCAGTAGCCCGGTGGGAGGGGAAGAGACCCAGTACTTC. Translation gives CASSPVGGEETQYF.